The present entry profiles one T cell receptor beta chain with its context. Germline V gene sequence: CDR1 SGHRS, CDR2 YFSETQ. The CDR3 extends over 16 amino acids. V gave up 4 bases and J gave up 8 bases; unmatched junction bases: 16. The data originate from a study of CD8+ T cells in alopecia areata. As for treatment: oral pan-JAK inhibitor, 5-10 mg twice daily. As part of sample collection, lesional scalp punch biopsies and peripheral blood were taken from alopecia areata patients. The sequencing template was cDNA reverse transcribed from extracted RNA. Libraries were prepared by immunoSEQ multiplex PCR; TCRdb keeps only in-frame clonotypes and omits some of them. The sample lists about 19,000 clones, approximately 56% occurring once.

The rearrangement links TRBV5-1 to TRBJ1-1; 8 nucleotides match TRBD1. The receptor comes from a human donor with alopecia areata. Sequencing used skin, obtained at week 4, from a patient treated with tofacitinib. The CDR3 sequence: CASSGGTGETDKEAFF. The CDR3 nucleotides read TGCGCCAGCAGCGGGGGGACAGGCGAAACGGACAAAGAAGCTTTCTTT.